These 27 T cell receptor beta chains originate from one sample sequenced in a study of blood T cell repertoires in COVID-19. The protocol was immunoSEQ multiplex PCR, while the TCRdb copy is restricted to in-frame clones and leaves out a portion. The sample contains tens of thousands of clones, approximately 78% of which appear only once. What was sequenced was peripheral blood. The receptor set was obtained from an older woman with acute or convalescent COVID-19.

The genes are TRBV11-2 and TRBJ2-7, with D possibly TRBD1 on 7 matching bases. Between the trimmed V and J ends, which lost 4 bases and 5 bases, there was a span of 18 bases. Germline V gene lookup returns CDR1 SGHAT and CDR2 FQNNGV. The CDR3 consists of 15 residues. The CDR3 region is CASSSPRRDRNEQYF. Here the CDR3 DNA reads TGTGCCAGCAGCTCCCCTAGGAGGGACAGAAACGAGCAGTACTTC.

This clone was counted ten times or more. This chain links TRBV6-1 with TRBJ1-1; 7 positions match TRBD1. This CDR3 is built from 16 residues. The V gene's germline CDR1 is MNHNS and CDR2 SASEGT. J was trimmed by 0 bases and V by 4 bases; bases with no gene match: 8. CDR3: CASSGAGGGVNTEAFF. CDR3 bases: TGTGCCAGCAGTGGAGCAGGGGGTGGGGTGAACACTGAAGCTTTCTTT.

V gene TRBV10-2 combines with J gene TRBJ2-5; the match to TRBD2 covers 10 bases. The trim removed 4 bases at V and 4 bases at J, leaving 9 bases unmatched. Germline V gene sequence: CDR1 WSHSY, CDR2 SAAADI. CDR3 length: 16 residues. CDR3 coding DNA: TGCGCCAGCAGTGTTGAGCGGGGGGGGTTTTTAGAGACCCAGTACTTC. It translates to CASSVERGGFLETQYF.

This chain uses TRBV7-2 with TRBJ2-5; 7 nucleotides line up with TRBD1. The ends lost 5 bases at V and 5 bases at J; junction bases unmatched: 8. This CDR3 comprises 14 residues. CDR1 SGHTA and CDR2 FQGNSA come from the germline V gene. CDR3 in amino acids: CASSQSGTAETQYF. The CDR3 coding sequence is TGTGCCAGCAGCCAATCCGGGACAGCCGAGACCCAGTACTTC.

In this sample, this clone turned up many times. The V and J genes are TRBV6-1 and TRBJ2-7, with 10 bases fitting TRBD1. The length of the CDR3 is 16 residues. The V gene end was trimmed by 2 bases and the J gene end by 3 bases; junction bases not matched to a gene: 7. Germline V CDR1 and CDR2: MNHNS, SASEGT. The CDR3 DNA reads TGTGCCAGCAGTGAAATGGGACAGGGGCCTTTCTACGAGCAGTACGTC. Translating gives CASSEMGQGPFYEQYV.

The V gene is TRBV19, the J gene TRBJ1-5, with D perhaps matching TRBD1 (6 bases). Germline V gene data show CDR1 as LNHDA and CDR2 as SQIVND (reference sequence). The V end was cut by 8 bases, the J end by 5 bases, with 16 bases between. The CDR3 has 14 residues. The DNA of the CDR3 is TGTGCCAGTGTATTCGGGACACAAGATCAGCCCCAGCATTTT. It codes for CASVFGTQDQPQHF.

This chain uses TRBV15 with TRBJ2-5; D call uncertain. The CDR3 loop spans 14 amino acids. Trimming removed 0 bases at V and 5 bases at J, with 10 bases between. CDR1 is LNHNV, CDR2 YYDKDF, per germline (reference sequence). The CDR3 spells CATSREAGGETQYF. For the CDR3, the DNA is TGTGCCACCAGCAGAGAGGCAGGTGGGGAGACCCAGTACTTC.

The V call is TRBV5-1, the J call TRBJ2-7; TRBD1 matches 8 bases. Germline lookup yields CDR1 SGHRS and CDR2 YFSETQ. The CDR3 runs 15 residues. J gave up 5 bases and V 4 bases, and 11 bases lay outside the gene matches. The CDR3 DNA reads TGCGCCAGCAGCACCGGACAGGGAATAATGGACGAGCAGTACTTC. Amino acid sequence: CASSTGQGIMDEQYF.

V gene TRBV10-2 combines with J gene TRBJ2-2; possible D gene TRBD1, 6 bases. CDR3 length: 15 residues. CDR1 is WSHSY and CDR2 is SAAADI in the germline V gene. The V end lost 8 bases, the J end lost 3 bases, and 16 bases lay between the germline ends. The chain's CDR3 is CASGRSAGDTGELFF. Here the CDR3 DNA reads TGCGCCAGCGGAAGGTCGGCAGGGGACACCGGGGAGCTGTTTTTT.

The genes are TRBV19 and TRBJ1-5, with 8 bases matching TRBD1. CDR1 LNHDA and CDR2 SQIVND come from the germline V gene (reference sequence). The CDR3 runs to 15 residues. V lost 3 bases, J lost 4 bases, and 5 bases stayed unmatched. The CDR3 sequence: CASSIDRGRNQPQHF. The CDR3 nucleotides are TGTGCCAGTAGTATTGACAGGGGCAGGAATCAGCCCCAGCATTTT.

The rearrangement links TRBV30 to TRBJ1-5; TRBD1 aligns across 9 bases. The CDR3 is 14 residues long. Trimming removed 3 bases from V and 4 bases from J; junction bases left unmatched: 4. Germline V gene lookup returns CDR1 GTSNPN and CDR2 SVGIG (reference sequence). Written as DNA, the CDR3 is TGTGCCTGGAGCCTAGGGACAGGGAATCAGCCCCAGCATTTT. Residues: CAWSLGTGNQPQHF. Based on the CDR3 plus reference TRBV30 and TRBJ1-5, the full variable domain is SQTIHQWPATLVQPVGSPLSLECTVEGTSNPNLYWYRQAAGRGLQLLFYSVGIGQISSEVPQNLSASRPQDRQFILSSKKLLLSDSGFYLCAWSLGTGNQPQHFGDGTRLSIL.

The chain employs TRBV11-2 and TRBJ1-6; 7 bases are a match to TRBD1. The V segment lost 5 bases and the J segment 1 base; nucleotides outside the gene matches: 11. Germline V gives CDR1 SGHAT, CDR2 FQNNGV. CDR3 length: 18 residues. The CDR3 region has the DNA TGTGCCAGCAGCCTGCTAGGAGGGGGCCGGTCCTATAATTCACCCCTCCACTTT. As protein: CASSLLGGGRSYNSPLHF.

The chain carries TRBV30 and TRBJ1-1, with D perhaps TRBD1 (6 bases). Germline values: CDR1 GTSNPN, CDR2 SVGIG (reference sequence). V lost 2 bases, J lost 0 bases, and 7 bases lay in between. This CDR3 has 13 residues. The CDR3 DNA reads TGTGCCTGGAGTAGGGGGATGAACACTGAAGCTTTCTTT. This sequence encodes CAWSRGMNTEAFF.

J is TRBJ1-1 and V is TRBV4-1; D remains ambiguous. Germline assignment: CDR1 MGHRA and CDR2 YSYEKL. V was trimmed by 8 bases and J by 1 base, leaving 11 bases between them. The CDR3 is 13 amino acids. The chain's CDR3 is CASSRFGNTEAFF. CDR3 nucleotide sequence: TGCGCCAGCTCCCGCTTCGGGAACACTGAAGCTTTCTTT.

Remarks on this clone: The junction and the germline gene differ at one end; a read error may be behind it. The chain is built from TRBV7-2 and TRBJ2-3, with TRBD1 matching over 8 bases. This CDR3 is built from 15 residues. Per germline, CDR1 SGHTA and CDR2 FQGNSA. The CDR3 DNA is TGTGCCAGCAGCAGGGGACAGGTGGGCACGGATACGCAGTATTTT. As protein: CASSRGQVGTDTQYF.

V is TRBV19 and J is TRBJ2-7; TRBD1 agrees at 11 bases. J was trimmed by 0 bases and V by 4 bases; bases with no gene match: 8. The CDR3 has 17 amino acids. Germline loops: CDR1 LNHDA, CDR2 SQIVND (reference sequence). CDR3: CASSRGTGTGGSYEQYF. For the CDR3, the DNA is TGTGCCAGTAGTAGGGGGACCGGGACAGGGGGCTCCTACGAGCAGTACTTC.

The CDR3 region has the DNA TGCGCCAGCAGCCCCACTCGGACAGGGAACACCGGGGAGCTGTTTTTT. Amino acids: CASSPTRTGNTGELFF. This sequence joins TRBV5-1 and TRBJ2-2; 7 bases agree with TRBD1. The V segment lost 4 bases and the J segment 1 base; nucleotides outside the gene matches: 7. Germline CDR1 SGHRS, CDR2 YFSETQ. This CDR3 comprises 16 residues.

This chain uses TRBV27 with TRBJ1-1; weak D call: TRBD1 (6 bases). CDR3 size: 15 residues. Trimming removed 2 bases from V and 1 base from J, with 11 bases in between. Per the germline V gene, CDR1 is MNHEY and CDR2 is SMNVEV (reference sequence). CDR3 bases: TGTGCCAGCAGTTTAGTAGGGGGTGGGAACACTGAAGCTTTCTTT. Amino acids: CASSLVGGGNTEAFF.

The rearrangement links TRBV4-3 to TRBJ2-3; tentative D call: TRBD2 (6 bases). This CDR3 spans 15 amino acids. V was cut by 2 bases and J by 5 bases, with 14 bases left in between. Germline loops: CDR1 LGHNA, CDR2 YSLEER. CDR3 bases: TGCGCCAGCAGCCAAAGACTAGGTGGTGGAGATACGCAGTATTTT. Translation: CASSQRLGGGDTQYF.

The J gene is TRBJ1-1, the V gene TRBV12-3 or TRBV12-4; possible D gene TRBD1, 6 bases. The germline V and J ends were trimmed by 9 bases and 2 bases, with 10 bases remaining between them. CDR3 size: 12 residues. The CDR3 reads CASHRVNTEAFF. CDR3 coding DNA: TGTGCCAGTCACAGGGTTAACACTGAAGCTTTCTTT.

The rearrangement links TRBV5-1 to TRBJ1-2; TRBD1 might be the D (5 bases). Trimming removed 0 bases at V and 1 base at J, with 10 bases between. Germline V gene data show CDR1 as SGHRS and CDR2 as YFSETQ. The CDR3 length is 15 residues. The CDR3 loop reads CASSLAGIYNYGYTF. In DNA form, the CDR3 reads TGCGCCAGCAGCTTGGCAGGGATTTATAACTATGGCTACACCTTC.

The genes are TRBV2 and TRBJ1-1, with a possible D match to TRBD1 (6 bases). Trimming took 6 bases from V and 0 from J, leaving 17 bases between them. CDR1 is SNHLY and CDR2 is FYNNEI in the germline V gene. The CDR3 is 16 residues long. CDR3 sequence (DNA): TGTGCCAGCAGAAATAAACAGGGACCCATGAACACTGAAGCTTTCTTT. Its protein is CASRNKQGPMNTEAFF.

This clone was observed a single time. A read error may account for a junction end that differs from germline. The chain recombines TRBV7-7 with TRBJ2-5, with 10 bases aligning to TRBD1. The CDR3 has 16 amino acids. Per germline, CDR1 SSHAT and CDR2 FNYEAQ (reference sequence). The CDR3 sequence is CASSFGTGAMGETQYF. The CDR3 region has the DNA TGTGCTAGCAGCTTTGGGACAGGGGCCATGGGGGAGACCCAGTACTTC.

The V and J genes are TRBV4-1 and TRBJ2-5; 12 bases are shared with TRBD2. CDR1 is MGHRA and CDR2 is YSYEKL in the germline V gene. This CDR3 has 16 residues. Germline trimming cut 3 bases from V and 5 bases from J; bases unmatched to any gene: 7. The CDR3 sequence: CASSHTSGGFAETQYF. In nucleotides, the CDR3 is TGCGCCAGCAGCCATACTAGCGGGGGGTTTGCTGAGACCCAGTACTTC.

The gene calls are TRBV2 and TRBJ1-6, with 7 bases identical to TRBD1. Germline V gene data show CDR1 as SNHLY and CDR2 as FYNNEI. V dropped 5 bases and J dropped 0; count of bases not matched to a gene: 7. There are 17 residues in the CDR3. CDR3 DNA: TGTGCCAGCAGTCATGACAGGGTGAGCTCCTATAATTCACCCCTCCACTTT. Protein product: CASSHDRVSSYNSPLHF. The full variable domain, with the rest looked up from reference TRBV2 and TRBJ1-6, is EPEVTQTPSHQVTQMGQEVILRCVPISNHLYFYWYRQILGQKVEFLVSFYNNEISEKSEIFDDQFSVERPDGSNFTLKIRSTKLEDSAMYFCASSHDRVSSYNSPLHFGNGTRLTVT.

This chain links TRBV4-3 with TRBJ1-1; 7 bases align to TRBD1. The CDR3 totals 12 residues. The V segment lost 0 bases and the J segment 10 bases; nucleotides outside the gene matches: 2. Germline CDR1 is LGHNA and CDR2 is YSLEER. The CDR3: CASSQDDRAAFF. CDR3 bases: TGCGCCAGCAGCCAAGACGACAGGGCAGCTTTCTTT.

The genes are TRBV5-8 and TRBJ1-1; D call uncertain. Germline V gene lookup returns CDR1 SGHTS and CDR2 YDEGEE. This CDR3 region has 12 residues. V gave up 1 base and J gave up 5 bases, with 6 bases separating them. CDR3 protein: CASSLSGTEAFF. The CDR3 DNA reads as TGTGCCAGCAGCTTGTCGGGGACTGAAGCTTTCTTT.